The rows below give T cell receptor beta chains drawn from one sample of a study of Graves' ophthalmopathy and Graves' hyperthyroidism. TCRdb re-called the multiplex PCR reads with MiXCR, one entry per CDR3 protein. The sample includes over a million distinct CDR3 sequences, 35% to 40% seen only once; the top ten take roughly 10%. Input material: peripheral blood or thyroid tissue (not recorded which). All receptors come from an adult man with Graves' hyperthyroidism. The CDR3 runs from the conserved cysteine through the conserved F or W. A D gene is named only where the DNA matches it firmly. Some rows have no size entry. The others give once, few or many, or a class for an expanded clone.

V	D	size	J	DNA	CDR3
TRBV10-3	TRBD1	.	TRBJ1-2	TGTGCCACCGAGAGGACAGGCCCGAGGGGCGGCTACACCTTC	CATERTGPRGGYTF
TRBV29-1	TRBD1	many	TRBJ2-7	TGCAGCGTGGGGACAGCCGGGACCTACGAGCAGTACTTC	CSVGTAGTYEQYF
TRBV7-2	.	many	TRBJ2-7	TGTGCCAGCAGCTCCCCCTCTAGCGCCTCCTACGAGCAGTACTTC	CASSSPSSASYEQYF
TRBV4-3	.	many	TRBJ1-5	TGCGCCAGCAGCCAAGACAGGGCCCATCAGCCCCAGCATTTT	CASSQDRAHQPQHF
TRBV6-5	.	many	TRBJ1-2	TGTGCCAGCACCTTCCCTGGGGCCTATGGCTACACCTTC	CASTFPGAYGYTF
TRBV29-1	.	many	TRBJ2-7	TGCAGCGTTACAGGACTACCTAACTACGAGCAGTACTTC	CSVTGLPNYEQYF
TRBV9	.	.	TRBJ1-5	TGTGCCAGCAGCCGTGCAGGGGTGGGAGAGACCCAGCATTTT	CASSRAGVGETQHF
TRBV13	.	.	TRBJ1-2	TGTGCCAGCAGCCGACTGGGACCCAATGGCTACACCTTC	CASSRLGPNGYTF
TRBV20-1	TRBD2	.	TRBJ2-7	TGCAGTGCCACTACTAGCGGGGGCCCCCGCTCCTACGAGCAGTACTTC	CSATTSGGPRSYEQYF
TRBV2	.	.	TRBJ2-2	TGTGCCAGCAGTAGGATTTACACCGGGGAGCTGTTTTTT	CASSRIYTGELFF
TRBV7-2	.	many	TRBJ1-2	TGTGCCAGCAGCTTAGTTGGCGGAGATGGCTACACCTTC	CASSLVGGDGYTF
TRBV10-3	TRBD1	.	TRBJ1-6	TGTGCCAACAGCGCACGAGACAGGGGGGATTCACCCCTCCACTTT	CANSARDRGDSPLHF
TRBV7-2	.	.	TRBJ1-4	TGTGCCAGCAGCCCCCGACAAGCCCCGAATGAAAAACTGTTTTTT	CASSPRQAPNEKLFF
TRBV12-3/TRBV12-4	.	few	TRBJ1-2	TGTGCCAGCAGTTTAGGACCCGGGGCACGCTATGGCTACACCTTC	CASSLGPGARYGYTF
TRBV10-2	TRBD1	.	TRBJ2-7	TGCGCCAGCATGGGACAGGGGCAGGGTTACGAGCAGTACTTC	CASMGQGQGYEQYF
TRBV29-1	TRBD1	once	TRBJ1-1	TGCAGCAGGGGTACAGGGGGCGCGACCACTGAAGCTTTCTTT	CSRGTGGATTEAFF
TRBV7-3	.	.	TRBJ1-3	TGTGCCAGCAGCCAATGGACAAGCCCTGGAAACACCATATATTTT	CASSQWTSPGNTIYF
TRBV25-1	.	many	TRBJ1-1	TGTGCCAGCAGTGATAGGAGCGGGGGGCTTGAAGCTTTCTTT	CASSDRSGGLEAFF
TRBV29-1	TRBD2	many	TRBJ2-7	TGCAGCGCCGGGGGGGCTCAGTACGAGCAGTACTTC	CSAGGAQYEQYF
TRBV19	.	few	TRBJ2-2	TGTGCCAGTAGTGTCGACAGGTCGAACACCGGGGAGCTGTTTTTT	CASSVDRSNTGELFF
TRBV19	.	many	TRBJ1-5	TGTGCCAGTAGTAAGTGGGGGATCGGGTCGGTTGTTCCAGGCAATCAGCCCCAGCATTTT	CASSKWGIGSVVPGNQPQHF
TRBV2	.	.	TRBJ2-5	TGTGCCAGCAGTGAAGCGGGGGGCCGAATTGAGACCCAGTACTTC	CASSEAGGRIETQYF
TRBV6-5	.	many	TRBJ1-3	TGTGCCAGCGGGAGGGACGGAGGCTCTGGAAACACCATATATTTT	CASGRDGGSGNTIYF
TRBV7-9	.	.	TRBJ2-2	TGTGCCAGCAGACCCGACCTCCGCAGACAACGCGCCGGGGAGCTGTTTTTT	CASRPDLRRQRAGELFF
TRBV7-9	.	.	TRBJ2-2	TGTGCCAGCAGCTTAGGACCAGCGGGTTGGGACACCGGGGAGCTGTTTTTT	CASSLGPAGWDTGELFF
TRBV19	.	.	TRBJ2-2	TGTGCCAGTAGTATTGGCCGAGCGAACACCGGGGAGCTGTTTTTT	CASSIGRANTGELFF
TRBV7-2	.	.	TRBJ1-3	TGTGCCAGCGGCTCCGCGACTGTGGGCAGACCCTCTGGAAACACCATATATTTT	CASGSATVGRPSGNTIYF
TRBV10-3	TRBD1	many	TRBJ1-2	TGTGCCATCAGGCCCGGGACAGGGGCCCTAACTGGTGGCTACACCTTC	CAIRPGTGALTGGYTF
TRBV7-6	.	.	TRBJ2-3	TGTGCCAGCAGCTTACAATCCGGCTCTGATACGCAGTATTTT	CASSLQSGSDTQYF
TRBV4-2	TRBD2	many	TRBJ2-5	TGTGCCAGCAGCCAAGGACCGAGCGGGAGTGGTGAGACCCAGTACTTC	CASSQGPSGSGETQYF
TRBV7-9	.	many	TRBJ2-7	TGTGCCAGCAGCTTAGAGACAGGACGCCCCTACGAGCAGTACTTC	CASSLETGRPYEQYF
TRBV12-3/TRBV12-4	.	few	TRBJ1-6	TGTGCCAGCAGGCCAGCGCACACTGATGTGAGGTCACCCCTCCACTTT	CASRPAHTDVRSPLHF
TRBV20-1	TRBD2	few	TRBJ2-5	TGCAGTGCACTAGGATCTAGCGGGAGTGAGACCCAGTACTTC	CSALGSSGSETQYF
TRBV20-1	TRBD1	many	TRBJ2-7	TGCAGTGCTAGAGAACCCAGGGGGCACGTCGAGCAGTACTTC	CSAREPRGHVEQYF
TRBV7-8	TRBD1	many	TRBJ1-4	TGTGCCAGCGGAAGGGACAGGGGAAATGAAAAACTGTTTTTT	CASGRDRGNEKLFF
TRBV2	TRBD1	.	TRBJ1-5	TGTGCCAGCAGCATGGACAGGGTGGGCAATCAGCCCCAGCATTTT	CASSMDRVGNQPQHF
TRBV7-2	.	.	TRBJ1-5	TGTGCCAGCAGCACGCCGGGGGCTAGCAATCAGCCCCAGCATTTT	CASSTPGASNQPQHF
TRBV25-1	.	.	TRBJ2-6	TGTGCCAGCAGTGCCAGTATCAGCACGAACACTGGGGCCAACGTCCTGACTTTC	CASSASISTNTGANVLTF
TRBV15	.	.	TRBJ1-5	TGTGCCACCAGCAGAGATTCCGGGACACCGGACACCATTAGCAATCAGCCCCAGCATTTT	CATSRDSGTPDTISNQPQHF
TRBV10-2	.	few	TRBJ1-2	TGCGCCAGCAGTGAGCCGGACAGTGCGAACTATGGCTACACCTTC	CASSEPDSANYGYTF
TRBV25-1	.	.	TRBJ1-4	TGTGCCAGCCATGACACCTCTAATGAAAAACTGTTTTTT	CASHDTSNEKLFF
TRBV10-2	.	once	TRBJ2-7	TGTGCCAGCAGTCCTCCATGGAACGGGGTAATAAAGGGGCAGTACTTC	CASSPPWNGVIKGQYF
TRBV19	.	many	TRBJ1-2	TGTGCCAGTAGCCGCAGCCTAGAGAGCTATGGCTACACCTTC	CASSRSLESYGYTF
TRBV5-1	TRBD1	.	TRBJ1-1	TGCGCCAGCAGCCTAGGACAGGGGGGGAAAACTGAAGCTTTCTTT	CASSLGQGGKTEAFF
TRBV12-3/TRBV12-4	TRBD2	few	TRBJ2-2	TGTGCCAGCAGCGAAGAACCGGGACTAGCGACCGGGGAGCTGTTTTTT	CASSEEPGLATGELFF